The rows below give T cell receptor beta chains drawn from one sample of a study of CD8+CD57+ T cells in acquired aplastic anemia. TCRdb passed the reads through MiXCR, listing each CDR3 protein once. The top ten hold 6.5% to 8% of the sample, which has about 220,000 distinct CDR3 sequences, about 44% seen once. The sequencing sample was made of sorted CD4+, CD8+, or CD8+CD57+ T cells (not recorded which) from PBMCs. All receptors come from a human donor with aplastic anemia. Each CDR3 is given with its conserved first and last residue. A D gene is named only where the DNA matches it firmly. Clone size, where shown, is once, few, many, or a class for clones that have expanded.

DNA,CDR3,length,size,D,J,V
TGTGCCAGCAGCTATCCCAGGACAGGGACCGATGAGCAGTTCTTC,CASSYPRTGTDEQFF,15,-,TRBD1,TRBJ2-1,TRBV7-2
TGTGCCAGCAGCCAAGATGGCGGAGCCTACGAGCAGTACTTC,CASSQDGGAYEQYF,14,-,-,TRBJ2-7,TRBV4-2
TGTGCCAGCAGTTTAGAGGGGGTACGGACTGAAGCTTTCTTT,CASSLEGVRTEAFF,14,-,-,TRBJ1-1,TRBV27
TGTGCCAGCAGCGCAACGGGACAGAGCTACGAGCAGTACTTC,CASSATGQSYEQYF,14,-,TRBD1,TRBJ2-7,TRBV9
TGTGCCAGCAGCGTAGCTACCCAGCGGGGGGCGTCAGATACGCAGTATTTT,CASSVATQRGASDTQYF,17,many,TRBD2,TRBJ2-3,TRBV9
TGTGCCAGCAGTTACCTGCGCGAGCAGTACTTC,CASSYLREQYF,11,-,-,TRBJ2-7,TRBV6-2/TRBV6-3
TGTGCCAGCAGACTATCAGGTGTCAGCAATCAGCCCCAGCATTTT,CASRLSGVSNQPQHF,15,many,-,TRBJ1-5,TRBV6-5
TGTGCCAGCAGCGAAACCCCTACAACCAATGAGCAGTTCTTC,CASSETPTTNEQFF,14,-,-,TRBJ2-1,TRBV11-3
TGTGCCAGCAGCCGAAGAGGGACAGAGAATCAGCCCCAGCATTTT,CASSRRGTENQPQHF,15,-,TRBD1,TRBJ1-5,TRBV12-3/TRBV12-4
TGTGCCAGTAGTATACCAGAATATGGCTACACCTTC,CASSIPEYGYTF,12,-,-,TRBJ1-2,TRBV19
TGTGCCAGCAGTGACTCGAGTTGCGTAGGGGAGTTGGGCTACACCTTC,CASSDSSCVGELGYTF,16,-,-,TRBJ1-2,TRBV6-4
TGCAGTGCTGTCAGGACTAGCGGGGATCAAGAGACCCAGTACTTC,CSAVRTSGDQETQYF,15,few,TRBD2,TRBJ2-5,TRBV20-1
TGTGCCACCAGCAGGGGCCCAACCTCAGAAGCTGAAGCTTTCTTT,CATSRGPTSEAEAFF,15,few,-,TRBJ1-1,TRBV15
TGTGCCAGCAGCTTCTCCGGACAGGGTTTGAGGCAGCCCCAGCATTTT,CASSFSGQGLRQPQHF,16,many,TRBD1,TRBJ1-5,TRBV7-8
TGTGCCAGTAGTATTGTGGGCGGAGGCAAAACTAACTATGGCTACACCTTC,CASSIVGGGKTNYGYTF,17,-,-,TRBJ1-2,TRBV19
TGCGCCAGCAGCCAAGAGGAAAACAGATGGGCTGAAGAACTGTTTTTT,CASSQEENRWAEELFF,16,-,-,TRBJ1-4,TRBV7-2
TGTGCCAGCAGTACCCGGGCGGAGGGGGCAGTAGATGGCTACACCTTC,CASSTRAEGAVDGYTF,16,-,TRBD1,TRBJ1-2,TRBV7-9
TGCAGCGCGCGGACAGGGGGATACACTGAAGCTTTCTTT,CSARTGGYTEAFF,13,-,TRBD1,TRBJ1-1,TRBV29-1
TGCAGTGCTGGGGGGGAGACAGGAAGTTCACCCCTCCACTTT,CSAGGETGSSPLHF,14,many,-,TRBJ1-6,TRBV20-1
TGTGCCACCAGTGAGACGTGGGGTGGTCAAGGGACCCAGTACTTC,CATSETWGGQGTQYF,15,-,-,TRBJ2-5,TRBV10-3
TGCAGTGCTAGAGAGGGAGGGTCGGCAGATACGCAGTATTTT,CSAREGGSADTQYF,14,few,TRBD2,TRBJ2-3,TRBV20-1
TGTGCCAGCAGAAAACACACTACATCTCCCTACGAGCAGTACTTC,CASRKHTTSPYEQYF,15,few,-,TRBJ2-7,TRBV28
TGTGCCAGCATGCTAGCGGGAGTGGTGGGTACAGATACGCAGTATTTT,CASMLAGVVGTDTQYF,16,-,TRBD2,TRBJ2-3,TRBV2
TGCGCCAGCAGCCAATTTGGCGGCGGCTCCTACGAGCAGTACTTC,CASSQFGGGSYEQYF,15,few,-,TRBJ2-7,TRBV4-1
TGCAGTGCAAAGGGGACTAGCGGGGACAGTGAGCAGTTCTTC,CSAKGTSGDSEQFF,14,many,TRBD2,TRBJ2-1,TRBV20-1
TGTGCCAGCATGTGGAGCGGGAGTGAGACCCAGTACTTC,CASMWSGSETQYF,13,-,TRBD2,TRBJ2-5,TRBV2
TGTGCCAGCACCGCGGGTGGGGGGGAGCTGTTTTTT,CASTAGGGELFF,12,many,-,TRBJ2-2,TRBV7-3
TGTGCCATCAGGGGGGCCTCAGACTTCGACGAGCAGTACTTC,CAIRGASDFDEQYF,14,-,-,TRBJ2-7,TRBV24-1
TGTGCCAGCAGCGGGGACTACTGGAATTCACCCCTCCACTTT,CASSGDYWNSPLHF,14,-,-,TRBJ1-6,TRBV9
TGCAGTGCTAGAGTTCCCCCGCAACGGGCCGCCACAGATGCGCAGTATTTT,CSARVPPQRAATDAQYF,17,few,-,TRBJ2-3,TRBV20-1
TGCAGTGCTAGAGCTAGCGGGGGGCGGGCGGATACGCAGTATTTT,CSARASGGRADTQYF,15,many,TRBD2,TRBJ2-3,TRBV20-1
TGTGCCATCAGCGGGTGGGACTACGAGCAGTACTTC,CAISGWDYEQYF,12,many,-,TRBJ2-7,TRBV10-3
TGCGCCAGCAGCCTGGGACGGCTAAGAGATCAGCCCCAGCATTTT,CASSLGRLRDQPQHF,15,once,-,TRBJ1-5,TRBV5-1
TGTGCCAGCATCCGTGACAGGGGCTCCTACGAGCAGTACTTC,CASIRDRGSYEQYF,14,many,TRBD1,TRBJ2-7,TRBV7-8
TGTGCCTGGTTGGGGGACGTGAACACTGAAGCTTTCTTT,CAWLGDVNTEAFF,13,many,-,TRBJ1-1,TRBV30
TGCGCCAGTCGGGAGCCGTCCGGGATGGTTGAAGCTTTCTTT,CASREPSGMVEAFF,14,-,-,TRBJ1-1,TRBV5-1
TGTGCCACCAGCAGAGATTTGCCAGGCTACAATGAGCAGTTCTTC,CATSRDLPGYNEQFF,15,-,-,TRBJ2-1,TRBV15
TGTGCCTGGAGTGAGGCTCAGTACGAGCAGTACTTC,CAWSEAQYEQYF,12,many,-,TRBJ2-7,TRBV30
TGTGCCAGCAGGCCTCGAGGACCGAGCTCCTACGAGCAGTACTTC,CASRPRGPSSYEQYF,15,-,-,TRBJ2-7,TRBV7-8
TGTGCCTGGACACCCTACACCGGGGAGCTGTTTTTT,CAWTPYTGELFF,12,few,-,TRBJ2-2,TRBV30
TGTGCCAGCAGTTTATGGGGGGGGGGACAGCCCTACGAGCAGTACTTC,CASSLWGGGQPYEQYF,16,few,-,TRBJ2-7,TRBV27
TGTAGTGCTATCAAGAGGACTAGCGGGGGGTACAATGAGCAGTTCTTC,CSAIKRTSGGYNEQFF,16,-,TRBD2,TRBJ2-1,TRBV20-1
TGTGCCAGCACCACGGCCCCGAATCAGCCCCAGCATTTT,CASTTAPNQPQHF,13,many,-,TRBJ1-5,TRBV12-3/TRBV12-4
TGTGCCAGCAGGTTGAAAACAGGGGTGGCCGGGGAGCTGTTTTTT,CASRLKTGVAGELFF,15,-,TRBD1,TRBJ2-2,TRBV5-5
TGTGCCAGTAGTATCGGGGGGGACAGCTCCTACGAGCAGTACTTC,CASSIGGDSSYEQYF,15,many,-,TRBJ2-7,TRBV19
TGCAGTGCTAGACGGACTAGTAGTGAGCAGTTCTTC,CSARRTSSEQFF,12,few,TRBD2,TRBJ2-1,TRBV20-1
TGTGCCAGCAGCTGGAGGGGCACCGGGACCGTGGACAATGAGCAGTTCTTC,CASSWRGTGTVDNEQFF,17,-,-,TRBJ2-1,TRBV5-5
TGTGCCAGCAGTTCAAGCGGGACAGGGAACTATGGCTACACCTTC,CASSSSGTGNYGYTF,15,-,TRBD1,TRBJ1-2,TRBV6-5
TGTGCCAGCAGCCCCTCGGTCGAGCAGTACTTC,CASSPSVEQYF,11,many,-,TRBJ2-7,TRBV6-5
TGTGCCAGCAGCCGGAACGGGGCCTACGAGCAGTACTTC,CASSRNGAYEQYF,13,-,-,TRBJ2-7,TRBV7-9
TGTGCCAGCGGGGAGGGGAACGGCGCACACGATGAGCAGTTCTTC,CASGEGNGAHDEQFF,15,many,TRBD2,TRBJ2-1,TRBV12-3/TRBV12-4
TGTGCCATCAGTTGGACTAGCAGCTTATCCAGCGGGGACGGCTCGCAGTATTTT,CAISWTSSLSSGDGSQYF,18,-,TRBD2,TRBJ2-3,TRBV10-3